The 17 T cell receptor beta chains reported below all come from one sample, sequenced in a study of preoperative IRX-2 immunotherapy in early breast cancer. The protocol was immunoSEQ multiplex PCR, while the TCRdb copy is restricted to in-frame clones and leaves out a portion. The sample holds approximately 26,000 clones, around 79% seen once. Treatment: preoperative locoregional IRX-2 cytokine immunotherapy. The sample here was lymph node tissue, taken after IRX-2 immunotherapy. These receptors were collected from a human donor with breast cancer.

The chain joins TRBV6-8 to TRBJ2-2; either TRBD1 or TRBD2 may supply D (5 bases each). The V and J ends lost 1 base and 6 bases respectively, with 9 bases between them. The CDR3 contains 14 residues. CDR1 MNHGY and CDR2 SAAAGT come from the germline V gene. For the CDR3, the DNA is TGTGCCAGCAGTTACTTAAGGGGAGCCGGGGAGCTGTTTTTT. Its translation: CASSYLRGAGELFF.

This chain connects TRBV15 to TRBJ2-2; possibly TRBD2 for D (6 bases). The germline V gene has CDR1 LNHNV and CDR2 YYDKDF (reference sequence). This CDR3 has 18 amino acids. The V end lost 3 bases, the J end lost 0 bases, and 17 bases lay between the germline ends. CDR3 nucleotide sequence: TGTGCCACCAGCAGGGAAATCTTAGCGGTATCGAACACCGGGGAGCTGTTTTTT. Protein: CATSREILAVSNTGELFF.

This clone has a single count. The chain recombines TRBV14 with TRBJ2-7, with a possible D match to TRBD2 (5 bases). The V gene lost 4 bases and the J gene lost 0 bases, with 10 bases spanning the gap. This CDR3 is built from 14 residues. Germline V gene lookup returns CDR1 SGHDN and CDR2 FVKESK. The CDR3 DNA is TGTGCCAGCAGCCCCGGGATGAGCTCCTACGAGCAGTACTTC. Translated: CASSPGMSSYEQYF.

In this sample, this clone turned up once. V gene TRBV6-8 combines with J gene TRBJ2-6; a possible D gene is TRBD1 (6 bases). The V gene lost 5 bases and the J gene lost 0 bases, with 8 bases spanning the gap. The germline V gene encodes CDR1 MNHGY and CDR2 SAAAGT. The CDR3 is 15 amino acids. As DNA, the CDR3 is TGTGCCAGCAGTCAGGGGAGCTCTGGGGCCAACGTCCTGACTTTC. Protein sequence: CASSQGSSGANVLTF.

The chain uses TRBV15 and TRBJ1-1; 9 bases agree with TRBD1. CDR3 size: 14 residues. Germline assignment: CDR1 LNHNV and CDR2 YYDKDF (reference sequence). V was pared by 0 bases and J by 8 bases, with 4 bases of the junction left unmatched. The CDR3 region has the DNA TGTGCCACCAGCAGAGATGGACAGGGGACAGAAGCTTTCTTT. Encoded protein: CATSRDGQGTEAFF.

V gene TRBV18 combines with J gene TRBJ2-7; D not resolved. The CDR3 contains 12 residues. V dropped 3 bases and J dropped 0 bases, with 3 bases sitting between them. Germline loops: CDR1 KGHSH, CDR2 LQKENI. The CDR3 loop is CASSPSSYEQYF. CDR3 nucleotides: TGTGCCAGCTCACCCAGCTCCTACGAGCAGTACTTC.

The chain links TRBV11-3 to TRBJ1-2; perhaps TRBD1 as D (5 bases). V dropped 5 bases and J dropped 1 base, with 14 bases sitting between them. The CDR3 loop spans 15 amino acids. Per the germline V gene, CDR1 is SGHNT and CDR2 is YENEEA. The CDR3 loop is CASSPAREDNYGYTF. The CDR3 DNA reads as TGTGCCAGCAGCCCTGCCAGGGAAGATAACTATGGCTACACCTTC.

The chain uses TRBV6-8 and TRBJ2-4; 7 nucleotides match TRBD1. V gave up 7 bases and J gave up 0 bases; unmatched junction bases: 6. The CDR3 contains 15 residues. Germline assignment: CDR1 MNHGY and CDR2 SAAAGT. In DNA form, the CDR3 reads TGTGCCAGCACAATGGGACAGTTAGCCAAAAACATTCAGTACTTC. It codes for CASTMGQLAKNIQYF.

CDR3 sequence reads: CASTFGGSSNTEAFF. As DNA, the CDR3 is TGTGCCAGCACCTTCGGCGGCAGCTCGAACACTGAAGCTTTCTTT. The chain couples TRBV11-3 to TRBJ1-1; D is uncertain. V lost 7 bases to trimming and J lost 1 base, with 16 bases between them. Germline loops: CDR1 SGHNT, CDR2 YENEEA. The CDR3 runs 15 residues.

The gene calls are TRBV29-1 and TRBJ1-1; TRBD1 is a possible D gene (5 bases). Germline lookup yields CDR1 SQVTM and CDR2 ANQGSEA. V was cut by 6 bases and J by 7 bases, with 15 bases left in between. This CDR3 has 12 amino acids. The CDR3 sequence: CSVPRDGIEAFF. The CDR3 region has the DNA TGCAGCGTACCCCGGGACGGAATTGAAGCTTTCTTT.

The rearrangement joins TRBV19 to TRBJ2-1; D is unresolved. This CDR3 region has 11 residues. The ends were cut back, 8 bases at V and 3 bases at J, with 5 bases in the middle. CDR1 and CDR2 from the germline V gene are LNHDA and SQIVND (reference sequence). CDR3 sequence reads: CASQDYNEQFF. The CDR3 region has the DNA TGTGCCAGTCAGGACTACAATGAGCAGTTCTTC. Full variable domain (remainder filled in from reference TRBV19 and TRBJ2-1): DGGITQSPKYLFRKEGQNVTLSCEQNLNHDAMYWYRQDPGQGLRLIYYSQIVNDFQKGDIAEGYSVSREKKESFPLTVTSAQKNPTAFYLCASQDYNEQFFGPGTRLTVL.

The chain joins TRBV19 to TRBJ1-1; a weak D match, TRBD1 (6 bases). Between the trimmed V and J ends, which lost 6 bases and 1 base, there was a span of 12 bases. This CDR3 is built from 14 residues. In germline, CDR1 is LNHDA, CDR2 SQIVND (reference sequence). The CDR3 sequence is CASSPGGRNTEAFF. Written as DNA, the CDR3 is TGTGCCAGTAGCCCGGGGGGGCGGAACACTGAAGCTTTCTTT.

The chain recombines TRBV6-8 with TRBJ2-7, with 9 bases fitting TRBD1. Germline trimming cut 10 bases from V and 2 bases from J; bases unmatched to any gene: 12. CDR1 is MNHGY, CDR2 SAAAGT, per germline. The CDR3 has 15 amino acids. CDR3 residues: CAINSGTGITYEQYF. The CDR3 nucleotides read TGTGCCATCAATTCCGGGACAGGGATCACCTACGAGCAGTACTTC.

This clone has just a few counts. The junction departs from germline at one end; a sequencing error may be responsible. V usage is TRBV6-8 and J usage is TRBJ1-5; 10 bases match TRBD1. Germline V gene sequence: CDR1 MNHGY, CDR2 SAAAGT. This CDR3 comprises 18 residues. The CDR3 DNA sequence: TGTGCCAGCAGTTACGGGGGACAGGGGTCCCTTAGCAATCAACCCCAGCATTTT. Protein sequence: CASSYGGQGSLSNQPQHF.

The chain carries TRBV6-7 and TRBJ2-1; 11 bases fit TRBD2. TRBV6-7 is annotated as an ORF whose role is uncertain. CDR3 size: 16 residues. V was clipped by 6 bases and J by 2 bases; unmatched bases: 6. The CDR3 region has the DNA TGTGCCAGCAGGTATGGACTAGCGGGCCCCTACAATGAGCAGTTCTTC. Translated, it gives CASRYGLAGPYNEQFF.

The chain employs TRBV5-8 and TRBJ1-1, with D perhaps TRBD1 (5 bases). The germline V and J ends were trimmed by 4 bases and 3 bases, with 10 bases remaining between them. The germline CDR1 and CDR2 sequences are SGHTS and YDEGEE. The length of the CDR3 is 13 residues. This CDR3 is CASSGQGYTEAFF. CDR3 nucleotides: TGTGCCAGCAGCGGCCAGGGCTACACTGAAGCTTTCTTT. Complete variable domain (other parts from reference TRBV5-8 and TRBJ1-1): EAGVTQSPTHLIKTRGQQATLRCSPISGHTSVYWYQQALGLGLQFLLWYDEGEERNRGNFPPRFSGRQFPNYSSELNVNALELEDSALYLCASSGQGYTEAFFGQGTRLTVV.

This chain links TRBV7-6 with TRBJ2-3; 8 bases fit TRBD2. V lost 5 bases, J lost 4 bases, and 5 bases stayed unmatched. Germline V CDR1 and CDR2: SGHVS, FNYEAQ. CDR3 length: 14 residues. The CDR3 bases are TGTGCCAGCAGCCTCGGACTAGCCCCAGATACGCAGTATTTT. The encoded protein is CASSLGLAPDTQYF.